Listed here are 8 T cell receptor beta chains from one sample, sequenced in a study of T cell responses to AZD1222 COVID-19 vaccine. Sequencing was performed with immunoSEQ multiplex PCR; in TCRdb, only in-frame clones are kept and a portion is missing. Of 55,000 to 70,000 clones listed, around nine tenths are singletons. The sample consisted of peripheral blood, taken on day 0 of AZD1222 vaccination. These receptors all come from an adult in good health.

The rearrangement joins TRBV19 to TRBJ2-1, with 8 bases aligning to TRBD2. Germline values: CDR1 LNHDA, CDR2 SQIVND (reference sequence). V lost 10 bases to trimming and J lost 0 bases; unmatched junction nucleotides: 2. The CDR3 is made up of 13 amino acids. CDR3 protein: CATLAGSYNEQFF. CDR3 DNA sequence: TGTGCCACCCTAGCGGGCTCCTACAATGAGCAGTTCTTC.

This chain joins TRBV5-3 and TRBJ2-5; D is unclear. TRBV5-3 is placed among ORFs of uncertain function. The CDR3 is 13 amino acids. Between the trimmed V and J ends, which lost 0 bases and 2 bases, there was a span of 5 bases. The CDR3 is CARSLALQETQYF. For the CDR3, the DNA is TGTGCCAGAAGCTTGGCATTACAAGAGACCCAGTACTTC.

DNA of the CDR3: TGTGCCAGCAGTGACAGGGCACAGACTGGGGCCAACGTCCTGACTTTC. Translating it yields CASSDRAQTGANVLTF. The gene calls are TRBV6-4 and TRBJ2-6; D call uncertain. The germline V gene has CDR1 MRHNA and CDR2 SNTAGT. This CDR3 spans 16 amino acids. V lost 2 bases and J 2 bases, leaving 10 bases between the germline ends.

The J gene is TRBJ2-5, the V gene TRBV11-1, with 8 nucleotides matching TRBD2. The ends lost 3 bases at V and 5 bases at J; junction bases unmatched: 8. This CDR3 comprises 15 residues. CDR1 is SGHAT, CDR2 FQDESV, per germline (reference sequence). CDR3 sequence reads: CASSFFTPGGETQYF. In DNA, the CDR3 is TGTGCCAGCAGCTTTTTTACACCGGGGGGGGAGACCCAGTACTTC. The full variable domain, with the rest looked up from reference TRBV11-1 and TRBJ2-5, is EAEVAQSPRYKITEKSQAVAFWCDPISGHATLYWYRQILGQGPELLVQFQDESVVDDSQLPKDRFSAERLKGVDSTLKIQPAELGDSAMYLCASSFFTPGGETQYFGPGTRLLVL.

This chain links TRBV6-4 with TRBJ2-3; the D is unclear. The CDR3 loop spans 13 amino acids. V shed 3 bases and J shed 2 bases, with 6 bases lying between them. The germline CDR1 and CDR2 sequences are MRHNA and SNTAGT. CDR3 coding DNA: TGTGCCAGCAGTGAAAGGGTCACAGATACGCAGTATTTT. This sequence encodes CASSERVTDTQYF.

This clone was observed a handful of times. The rearrangement links TRBV24-1 to TRBJ2-7; the D call may be TRBD1 or TRBD2 (5 bases each). The CDR3 covers 15 residues. V lost 2 bases, J lost 4 bases, and 14 bases lay in between. Germline V CDR1 and CDR2: KGHDR, SFDVKD. The CDR3 region is CATSDSRGVGYEQYF. In nucleotides, the CDR3 is TGTGCCACCAGTGATTCCCGGGGCGTCGGATACGAGCAGTACTTC.

The CDR3 coding sequence is TGTGCCAGCAGTTATGACAGGGGCCGTGATCAGCCCCAGCATTTT. Translating gives CASSYDRGRDQPQHF. The chain links TRBV7-2 to TRBJ1-5; 8 bases are a match to TRBD1. Germline CDR1 and CDR2: SGHTA and FQGNSA. The CDR3 length is 15 residues. The ends lost 6 bases at V and 5 bases at J; junction bases unmatched: 9.

The rearrangement uses TRBV15 and TRBJ1-1, with 8 bases aligning to TRBD1. J was trimmed by 3 bases and V by 2 bases; bases with no gene match: 20. The CDR3 runs to 20 residues. Germline V gives CDR1 LNHNV, CDR2 YYDKDF (reference sequence). In DNA form, the CDR3 reads TGTGCCACCAGCAGACGACCCGCAGGGGGCGCGGAGAGAGGGTACACTGAAGCTTTCTTT. This encodes CATSRRPAGGAERGYTEAFF.